This T cell receptor beta chain emerged from a study of OX40 agonist ivuxolimab in advanced cancers. Study at large: Administration of intravenous ivuxolimab to patients occurred every 2 weeks at 0.01 to 10 mg/kg. Regarding the study as a whole: In general, CD8+ T cells held more expanded clones than CD4+ did, on average. The antigen specificity of the peripheral T cells (those that were expanded) was not determined.

The CDR3 length is 11 residues. Trimming left V 2 bases short and J 7 bases short, with 5 bases between. Germline V gene data show CDR1 as MNHNY and CDR2 as SVGAGI (reference sequence). As for this clone: The antigen is undetermined.

Using immunoSEQ multiplex PCR, the repertoire was profiled, and TCRdb retains in-frame clones only, with some absent. The table includes some 66,000 clones, 88% detected once. The TCR originated in an adult with an advanced solid tumor such as melanoma, head and neck, liver or kidney cancer. V gene TRBV6-6 combines with J gene TRBJ1-2, with unresolved D. The specimen comprised CD4+ or CD8+ T cells sorted from blood, sampled in a trial of the OX40 agonist ivuxolimab. In nucleotides, the CDR3 is TGTGCCAGCAGTTACGGTGGTGGCTACACCTTC. This encodes CASSYGGGYTF.